A selection of T cell receptor beta chains follows, all from one sample in a study of PD-1 blockade in classical Hodgkin lymphoma. Sequencing used immunoSEQ multiplex PCR; TCRdb keeps in-frame clones, though not all of them. Of about 64,000 clones listed, around nine tenths are singletons. Specimen: peripheral blood mononuclear cells (PBMCs), collected before the fourth cycle of nivolumab. The source is a human donor with classical Hodgkin lymphoma. Both conserved end residues are part of each CDR3. Each record gives: J gene, D gene, clone size, V gene, CDR3 DNA, CDR3 protein. A D gene is named only where the DNA matches it firmly. Clone size is shown for a subset of rows, as once, few, many or a class of expanded clone.

>TRBJ2-2|.|.|TRBV7-9
TGTGCCAGCAGCCTTTTTCGGGACACCGGGGAGCTGTTTTTT
CASSLFRDTGELFF
>TRBJ2-2|.|.|TRBV4-1
TGCGCCAGCAGCCAAGCCCTAGGGGCGGGCGGACACACCGGGGAGCTGTTTTTT
CASSQALGAGGHTGELFF
>TRBJ1-6|.|few|TRBV10-1
TGCGCCAGCAGTGAGAAGGGCGGAAGGTCACCCCTCCACTTT
CASSEKGGRSPLHF
>TRBJ2-7|.|.|TRBV2
TGTGCCAGCAAAGGGGCCTACGAGCAGTACTTC
CASKGAYEQYF
>TRBJ2-3|TRBD2|.|TRBV18
TGTGCCAGCTCACCCCCTTTAGCGGGATTCACAGATACGCAGTATTTT
CASSPPLAGFTDTQYF
>TRBJ1-5|.|.|TRBV27
TGTGCCAGCAGTCCGCGGGTCGGGTATCAGCCCCAGCATTTT
CASSPRVGYQPQHF
>TRBJ2-7|TRBD2|once|TRBV10-3
TGTGCCATCAGCGCTACTAGCGGGAGCTCCTACGAGCAGTACTTC
CAISATSGSSYEQYF
>TRBJ2-3|TRBD2|.|TRBV10-1
TGCGCCAGCAGTTTGGGACTAACAACAGATACGCAGTATTTT
CASSLGLTTDTQYF
>TRBJ2-7|.|.|TRBV7-3
TGTGCCAGCAGCCACCCGGCGGGATCCAACTCCTACGAGCAGTACTTC
CASSHPAGSNSYEQYF
>TRBJ2-1|.|.|TRBV4-2
TGTGCCAGCAGCCAAGATACCGCCGTTATCGATGAGCAGTTCTTC
CASSQDTAVIDEQFF
>TRBJ2-3|.|.|TRBV10-1
TGCGCCAGCAGTGCTAGATTCGGCACAGATACGCAGTATTTT
CASSARFGTDTQYF
>TRBJ1-5|.|once|TRBV5-5
TGTGCCAGCAGCTTGGTTGGGGGCGATAGCAATCAGCCCCAGCATTTT
CASSLVGGDSNQPQHF
>TRBJ1-2|.|.|TRBV7-2
TGTGCCAGCAGCTTAGTCAACGGCAAACGGGGGGACGGCTACACCTTC
CASSLVNGKRGDGYTF
>TRBJ2-7|.|.|TRBV6-1
TGTGCCAGCAGTGAATACCAGACACCCTACGAGCAGTACTTC
CASSEYQTPYEQYF
>TRBJ2-7|.|.|TRBV27
TGTGCCAGCACCGTGGGACTGGGAACCTACGAGCAGTACTTC
CASTVGLGTYEQYF
>TRBJ1-6|.|.|TRBV4-1
TGCGCCAGCAGCCGGAACAGGGCCTCGGATAATTCACCCCTCCACTTT
CASSRNRASDNSPLHF
>TRBJ1-4|.|.|TRBV6-1
TGTGCCAGCATACCGCCCTCTTATGAAAAACTGTTTTTT
CASIPPSYEKLFF
>TRBJ2-3|TRBD2|.|TRBV4-1
TGCGCCAGCAGCCAACCGGGACTAGCGATTGGAGATACGCAGTATTTT
CASSQPGLAIGDTQYF
>TRBJ2-1|.|.|TRBV10-2
TGCGCCAGCACCGAGCCGTACAATGAGCAGTTCTTC
CASTEPYNEQFF
>TRBJ2-7|.|.|TRBV6-6
TGTGCCAGCAGAACCGACAGCGGGTATACCTACGAGCAGTACTTC
CASRTDSGYTYEQYF
>TRBJ1-5|.|.|TRBV2
TGTGCCAGCAGTGAACGGCCAGTTAGCAATCAGCCCCAGCATTTT
CASSERPVSNQPQHF
>TRBJ2-7|.|.|TRBV11-2
TGTGCCAGCAGCTTTGGGGCGGGGGCCCTCTCCGAGCAGTACTTC
CASSFGAGALSEQYF
>TRBJ2-5|.|.|TRBV6-5
TGTGCCAGCAGTTACTGGGGGTGGGAGACCCAGTACTTC
CASSYWGWETQYF
>TRBJ2-2|TRBD2|once|TRBV25-1
TGTGCCAGCAGTGATCCCCTGGTCCAGCGGGAAAACACCGGGGAGCTGTTTTTT
CASSDPLVQRENTGELFF
>TRBJ2-7|TRBD2|.|TRBV5-4
TGTGCCAGCAGCCCATCCGGGAGGCTCTACGAGCAGTACTTC
CASSPSGRLYEQYF